The present TCR beta chain was sequenced within a study of tissue T cells after allogeneic stem cell transplantation. General study findings and limits: In patients and mice, blood and spleen missed much of tissue repertoire. Anatomically similar tissues had similar TCR repertoires within each patient. Alloreactivity or antigen specificity of tissue TCRs was not determined; some clones might be host cells.

This clone was observed a few times. Its target is unknown. The gene names here belong to mouse. The CDR3 goes on 1 residue after the read ends, and that part is filled in from the germline J gene. Time point specified: mouse harvest day 14 after allogeneic transplant. Each mouse received 10^7 T-cell-depleted marrow cells plus 10^6 splenic CD5+ T cells by tail vein. This mouse GVHD model was MHC-mismatched B6 to BALB/c, profiled day 7 or 14. The CDR3 sequence is 17 residues long. After removal of 7 bases from V and 0 bases from J, the junction contained 7 bases not matched to a gene. CDR1 is KGHTA, CDR2 FRNEEI, per germline. Sequencing used immunoSEQ multiplex PCR; TCRdb keeps in-frame clones, though not all of them. The sample includes about 4,700 clones, 32% of them seen just once.

V usage is TRBV24 and J usage is TRBJ2-5; TRBD2 matches 13 bases. Sample: skin. This TCR came from a female BALB/c mouse given C57BL/6 T cells with graft-versus-host disease after an allogeneic hematopoietic cell transplant. The CDR3 DNA, read in part, is TGTGCCAGCACCACGGACTGGGGGGGCCTTAACCAAGACACCCAGTAC. This sequence encodes CASTTDWGGLNQDTQY. The entire CDR3 protein reads CASTTDWGGLNQDTQYF.